This T cell receptor beta chain was captured by sequencing in a study of shared clonotypes between healthy human individuals (dated by TCRdb to 2020 to 2021). Concerning the study at large: Three men and a couple of women, aged 18 to 49 years, made up the cohort. To increase sequencing depth and limit assay-specific biases, different laboratories used diverse techniques to prepare libraries and sequence TCR repertoires. Between about 0.8 and 9 billion PBMCs per donor were obtained by leukapheresis. The study deeply sequenced blood TCR repertoires of five healthy adults to estimate repertoire size and the extent of clonotype sharing between individuals. For each donor, CD4 naive and CD4 memory were each given three plates, CD8 naive was given two plates, and CD8 memory was given one plate.

TCR CDR3 regions were amplified from genomic DNA by multiplex PCR using the deep immunoSEQ assay. Genomic DNA extracted from each cell subset was distributed evenly over all wells of several immunoSEQ 96-well plates, and each plate served as one replicate. For sorted subsets, each replicate PCR was loaded with roughly 190 ng genomic DNA, equivalent to 32,000 or so T cell genomes. Purified libraries were measured with a Qubit 3.0 fluorometer, size-checked on a Bioanalyzer 2100, and measured again with the KAPA Library Quantification kit. Each immunoSEQ 96-well plate was sequenced on its own single-read 150-cycle Illumina NextSeq 550 flow cell. The authors' analysis ran thus. The immunoSEQ output contained only junctional sequences without quality scores, so filtering could not match that applied to full-length reads. To assign V/J genes and CDR3, sequences were annotated using PyIR, a Python wrapper for IgBLAST v1.9, with IMGT germline references. Reads were filtered out if the reads had weak V/J assignments (E-value above 1e-6), no CDR3, stop codons, out-of-frame junctions, or ambiguous translated residues. A V3J clonotype was defined by an identical inferred V gene, J gene, and CDR3 amino acid sequence. To compute the percentage overlap between repertoires, the number of shared unique clonotypes was divided by the size of the smaller repertoire. Richness of each repertoire was evaluated using RTK rarefaction, the Chao1 estimator, and Recon v2.1 estimates of unobserved clonotypes. For all TCRbeta clonotypes obtained by the gDNA method from four donors, generation probabilities were computed with OLGA. Imported from immuneACCESS, the table was reduced by TCRdb to in-frame sequences with V and J called. These copies leave out some clones; in studies compared against another copy, an unresolved V gene accounts for under half, and the cause of the remainder is not known. That table supplies the V and J calls and clone size; D and trimming were determined from the DNA. The sample profile shows about 1.5 million clones; about 98% of them were found once. The ten largest make up about 0.4% of the sample.

Broad study findings and their caveats: Based on pairwise subsampling, the degree of clonotype sharing among donors was expected to be affected by sequencing depth. Sampling was restricted to blood, and TCR repertoires in tissues likely differ from the TCR repertoires found in blood. Compared with non-shared clonotypes, clonotypes shared by all four sorted-subset donors had higher generation probabilities. Sharing across a few donors was observed for roughly 5.4% of naive CD4, about 4% of naive CD8, roughly 2.3% of memory CD4, and roughly 0.4% of memory CD8 clonotypes. Because the study included a small number of donors, the genetic and exposure-history diversity represented was limited. Incomplete sequencing was indicated by rarefaction of sorted-subset datasets, despite the large sequencing depth. Estimated clonotype richness was generally larger for naive than for memory subsets.

The donors were healthy, HIV-negative adults with no recently reported acute infections or vaccinations. Only Caucasian adults living in Nashville, Tennessee, USA were represented among the donors. Magnetic negative selection was used to enrich CD4+ T cells, after which naive cells were positively selected on CD45RA and the negative fraction became the memory subset. Blood was obtained by leukapheresis, after which PBMCs were separated by Ficoll-Histopaque density gradient centrifugation and cryopreserved in liquid nitrogen vapor phase. Analytical flow cytometry was used to check the purity and quantity of each magnetically sorted T cell population. Each sorted fraction had its genomic DNA isolated and then quantified by UV absorbance on a Nanodrop 2000c. For this clone: Its antigen is unknown. Base qualities are missing; no much larger clone stands one base away.

Sequencing was done on a sample of naive CD4+ T cells sorted from blood. The sample's cell subset or site label, decoded: CD45RA+ positively selected. The clonotype comes from a man younger than 45 in good health.

The DNA reads TGTGCCAGCAGCTTAGGTTTCCAAGAGACCCAGTACTTC. Its protein is CASSLGFQETQYF. The rearranged chain carries TRBV7-6 and TRBJ2-5; confidence is insufficient to name the D gene. The V and J ends are trimmed by 1 base and 1 base, leaving 4 bases between them. The CDR3 goes from the cysteine to the phenylalanine over 13 residues. The only DNA kept is the CDR3, 39 bases in frame from the first base. CDR1 and CDR2 were assigned from the germline V gene as SGHVS and FNYEAQ.